This note documents a single T cell receptor beta chain sequence. Its matching antigen is unknown. Researchers ran the PCR with 60 Vbeta and 13 Jbeta primers. Assay used: immunoSEQ multiplex PCR; TCRdb lists only in-frame clones, some missing. The sample has about 93,000 clones, 82% seen once. Germline values: CDR1 SNHLY, CDR2 FYNNEI. This CDR3 is built from 13 residues. Between the trimmed V and J ends, which lost 6 bases and 6 bases, there was a span of 13 bases. This entry is derived from a study of cytomegalovirus exposure and HLA in healthy donors. The overall study: Around 80 million unique TCRs from HLA-typed donors were held in an early data release. Points from the study as a whole: Earlier results showed most TCR beta V segments being productive about 90% or about 30% of the time.

Material for sequencing was PBMCs. The receptor comes from a middle-aged man in good health and CMV-seronegative. This rearrangement joins TRBV2 to TRBJ2-3, with D unclear. The CDR3 nucleotides are TGTGCCAGCAGCGAGGATCTAGGTGATACGCAGTATTTT. Protein sequence: CASSEDLGDTQYF.